The 23 T cell receptor beta chains reported below all come from one sample, sequenced in a study of blood T cell repertoires in COVID-19. Measured with immunoSEQ multiplex PCR; TCRdb has only the in-frame clones, and not every one. The sample has 65,000 or so clones, 87% seen once. The sequencing sample was made of peripheral blood. These receptor sequences come from a human donor with acute or convalescent COVID-19. The donor label of this sample is uncertain.

The chain employs TRBV5-5 and TRBJ2-7, with 10 bases lining up with TRBD1. The length of the CDR3 is 14 residues. CDR1 and CDR2 (germline): SGHKS, YYEKEE (reference sequence). After removal of 2 bases from V and 4 bases from J, the junction contained 3 bases not matched to a gene. The CDR3 region is CASSFRDRGYEQYV. CDR3 bases: TGTGCCAGCAGCTTCCGGGACAGGGGATACGAGCAGTACGTC.

This sequence joins TRBV28 and TRBJ1-5, with TRBD1 matching 10 bases. J was trimmed by 5 bases and V by 6 bases; bases with no gene match: 1. The V gene's germline CDR1 is MDHEN and CDR2 SYDVKM. The CDR3 consists of 13 residues. CDR3 sequence: CASRGTGDQPQHF. Here the CDR3 DNA reads TGTGCCAGCAGAGGGACAGGGGATCAGCCCCAGCATTTT.

The gene calls are TRBV5-1 and TRBJ1-1; 9 positions agree with TRBD1. This CDR3 contains 13 residues. V shed 3 bases and J 7 bases; nucleotides not matched to a gene: 4. Germline assignment: CDR1 SGHRS and CDR2 YFSETQ. CDR3 DNA sequence: TGCGCCAGCAGCTCTAGGACAGGGGTTGAAGCTTTCTTT. Residues: CASSSRTGVEAFF.

V usage is TRBV4-2 and J usage is TRBJ2-3; unclear D gene. Germline V gene lookup returns CDR1 LGHNA and CDR2 YNFKEQ. V lost 1 base to trimming and J lost 2 bases, with 10 bases between them. The CDR3 has 15 amino acids. CDR3 amino acids: CASSQAYLNTDTQYF. The CDR3 DNA follows: TGTGCCAGCAGCCAAGCCTACCTCAACACAGATACGCAGTATTTT.

The rearrangement uses TRBV7-9 and TRBJ1-3, with D unresolved. CDR1 and CDR2 from the germline V gene are SEHNR and FQNEAQ (reference sequence). V was clipped by 5 bases and J by 3 bases, with 11 bases between them. The CDR3 runs 14 residues. In DNA, the CDR3 is TGTGCCAGCAGCCCAAACAGCGGTGGAAACACCATATATTTT. Amino acid sequence: CASSPNSGGNTIYF.

The rearrangement uses TRBV11-2 and TRBJ2-3; 8 nucleotides line up with TRBD2. The CDR3 sequence is 17 residues long. Trimming removed 0 bases from V and 3 bases from J; junction bases left unmatched: 8. Germline CDR1 and CDR2: SGHAT and FQNNGV. The CDR3: CASSLDLGGTRTDTQYF. CDR3 coding DNA: TGTGCCAGCAGCTTAGATCTTGGAGGGACTAGAACAGATACGCAGTATTTT.

The CDR3 region has the DNA TGTGCCAGCAGCCCGGGGGGGTCTCCCGGGACAGGGGTGGCCACTGAAGCTTTCTTT. Translated: CASSPGGSPGTGVATEAFF. The V gene is TRBV7-8, the J gene TRBJ1-1, with 10 bases matching TRBD1. CDR1 is SGHVS and CDR2 is FQNEAQ in the germline V gene. The V and J ends lost 5 bases and 4 bases, in that order; junction bases with no gene match: 19. The CDR3 has 19 residues.

The gene calls are TRBV7-9 and TRBJ1-1, with 12 bases fitting TRBD1. The CDR3 length is 17 residues. After removal of 5 bases from V and 3 bases from J, the junction contained 10 bases not matched to a gene. Germline-derived CDR1 and CDR2 are SEHNR and FQNEAQ (reference sequence). The CDR3: CASSPSRDRGRYTEAFF. The CDR3 DNA reads TGTGCCAGCAGCCCGTCCCGGGACAGGGGGCGGTACACTGAAGCTTTCTTT.

The rearrangement uses TRBV19 and TRBJ2-5; D unresolved. The germline V and J ends were trimmed by 4 bases and 4 bases, with 16 bases remaining between them. This CDR3 comprises 15 residues. Germline CDR1 is LNHDA and CDR2 is SQIVND (reference sequence). Here the CDR3 reads CASSTMLRGRETQYF. As DNA, the CDR3 is TGTGCCAGTAGTACCATGCTAAGAGGCCGAGAGACCCAGTACTTC.

This rearrangement joins TRBV10-3 to TRBJ2-7; tentatively, D is TRBD2 (6 bases). Germline V gene data show CDR1 as ENHRY and CDR2 as SYGVKD. The CDR3 extends over 15 amino acids. The ends were cut back, 5 bases at V and 1 base at J, with 15 bases in the middle. CDR3 nucleotides: TGTGCCATCAGTAATCGAGGGGCGGGATCCTACGAGCAGTACTTC. Translation gives CAISNRGAGSYEQYF.

The rearrangement uses TRBV9 and TRBJ1-1; TRBD1 is a possible D gene (5 bases). This CDR3 is 24 amino acids long. The V and J ends lost 3 bases and 5 bases respectively, with 44 bases between them. Germline-derived CDR1 and CDR2 are SGDLS and YYNGEE. Written as DNA, the CDR3 is TGTGCCAGCAGCGGATCACACCGCAATTATCGGGTCTCGAATAGGACACCCGGTGAGACTGAAGCTTTCTTT. This gives the protein CASSGSHRNYRVSNRTPGETEAFF.

This clone has a single count. The rearrangement links TRBV30 to TRBJ1-5; possibly TRBD1 for D (6 bases). Germline CDR1 is GTSNPN and CDR2 is SVGIG (reference sequence). The germline V and J ends were trimmed by 5 bases and 4 bases, with 12 bases remaining between them. The CDR3 consists of 13 residues. CDR3 sequence (DNA): TGTGCCTGGGCCAGGACAGTTAATCAGCCCCAGCATTTT. It translates to CAWARTVNQPQHF.

The chain links TRBV27 to TRBJ2-7; TRBD1 agrees at 8 bases. J lost 7 bases, V lost 5 bases, and 7 bases had no gene match. Germline CDR1 is MNHEY and CDR2 is SMNVEV (reference sequence). The CDR3 is made up of 13 amino acids. This CDR3 reads CASSMTGAGEQYV. The CDR3 DNA reads TGTGCCAGCAGTATGACAGGGGCGGGGGAGCAGTACGTC.

The genes are TRBV11-3 and TRBJ2-1; TRBD2 aligns across 8 bases. Germline V gives CDR1 SGHNT, CDR2 YENEEA. The CDR3 loop spans 13 amino acids. With 3 bases clipped from V and 15 bases from J, the junction kept 10 bases outside the gene matches. CDR3 loop: CASSLTAGGPRFF. CDR3 DNA: TGTGCCAGCAGCTTGACGGCGGGGGGTCCCCGGTTCTTC.

J is TRBJ2-5 and V is TRBV5-6, with TRBD2 as a possible D gene (6 bases). CDR1 and CDR2 from the germline V gene are SGHDT and YYEEEE. The germline V and J ends were trimmed by 0 bases and 2 bases, with 14 bases remaining between them. There are 16 residues in the CDR3. The CDR3 loop reads CASSLAGVAQQETQYF. The CDR3 DNA sequence: TGTGCCAGCAGCTTGGCGGGGGTTGCGCAACAAGAGACCCAGTACTTC.

This sequence joins TRBV19 and TRBJ2-1, with D unresolved. Trimming removed 0 bases from V and 7 bases from J, with 10 bases in between. The CDR3 spans 14 residues. Germline CDR1 LNHDA, CDR2 SQIVND (reference sequence). CDR3 in amino acids: CASSIDHSVNEQFF. The CDR3, as DNA: TGTGCCAGTAGTATAGATCATTCAGTGAATGAGCAGTTCTTC. Variable domain in full (rest from reference TRBV19 and TRBJ2-1): DGGITQSPKYLFRKEGQNVTLSCEQNLNHDAMYWYRQDPGQGLRLIYYSQIVNDFQKGDIAEGYSVSREKKESFPLTVTSAQKNPTAFYLCASSIDHSVNEQFFGPGTRLTVL.

This clone was counted a few times. The chain carries TRBV5-8 and TRBJ2-1; 8 bases are shared with TRBD1. This CDR3 is 12 amino acids long. The ends lost 3 bases at V and 12 bases at J; junction bases unmatched: 5. Germline V lookup: CDR1 SGHTS, CDR2 YDEGEE. Here the CDR3 DNA reads TGTGCCAGCAGCTCCAGGGGGCTGGGGCAGTTCTTC. This translates into CASSSRGLGQFF.

This rearrangement joins TRBV19 to TRBJ1-4, with D unresolved. CDR1 and CDR2 (germline): LNHDA, SQIVND (reference sequence). The V gene lost 3 bases and the J gene lost 3 bases, with 11 bases spanning the gap. The CDR3 consists of 15 residues. This CDR3 is CASSIPSIANEKLFF. Written as DNA, the CDR3 is TGTGCCAGTAGTATTCCAAGTATAGCTAATGAAAAACTGTTTTTT. The full variable domain, in which reference TRBV19 and TRBJ1-4 provide the parts outside the CDR3, is DGGITQSPKYLFRKEGQNVTLSCEQNLNHDAMYWYRQDPGQGLRLIYYSQIVNDFQKGDIAEGYSVSREKKESFPLTVTSAQKNPTAFYLCASSIPSIANEKLFFGSGTQLSVL.

The J gene is TRBJ1-4, the V gene TRBV4-2, with 7 bases lining up with TRBD1. V was clipped by 4 bases and J by 7 bases; unmatched bases: 9. Germline assignment: CDR1 LGHNA and CDR2 YNFKEQ. CDR3 length: 15 amino acids. The CDR3 spells CASSPEGGASEKLFF. DNA for the CDR3: TGTGCCAGCAGCCCGGAAGGGGGCGCGAGTGAAAAACTGTTTTTT.

The chain recombines TRBV5-4 with TRBJ2-5; TRBD1 aligns across 8 bases. Looked up from germline, CDR1 is SGHNT and CDR2 is YYREEE (reference sequence). V was clipped by 3 bases and J by 4 bases; unmatched bases: 11. The CDR3 has 16 residues. CDR3 coding DNA: TGTGCCAGCAGCTCCCATCCTGGACAGGGAGGAGAGACCCAGTACTTC. Amino acid sequence: CASSSHPGQGGETQYF. The complete variable domain, with remaining parts taken from reference TRBV5-4 and TRBJ2-5, reads ETGVTQSPTHLIKTRGQQVTLRCSSQSGHNTVSWYQQALGQGPQFIFQYYREEENGRGNFPPRFSGLQFPNYSSELNVNALELDDSALYLCASSSHPGQGGETQYFGPGTRLLVL.

This clone has only one observation. CDR3 DNA sequence: TGTGCCAGCAGTACCCGACTAGCGGGGGAAGAGACCCAGTACTTC. Translation gives CASSTRLAGEETQYF. The chain links TRBV27 to TRBJ2-5, with 12 nucleotides matching TRBD2. This CDR3 has 15 residues. The V gene's germline CDR1 is MNHEY and CDR2 SMNVEV (reference sequence). V lost 5 bases to trimming and J lost 3 bases; unmatched junction nucleotides: 4.

The chain is built from TRBV25-1 and TRBJ1-1; no clear D. Trimming left V 5 bases short and J 3 bases short, with 13 bases between. Germline-derived CDR1 and CDR2 are MGHDK and SYGVNS. This CDR3 is built from 14 residues. CDR3 region: CASSPALRDTEAFF. As DNA, the CDR3 is TGTGCCAGCAGTCCAGCCTTGAGGGACACTGAAGCTTTCTTT.

This chain links TRBV18 with TRBJ2-1, with TRBD1 matching 8 bases. Losses at the gene ends were 3 bases for V and 5 bases for J; bases not matched to a gene: 12. The germline V gene has CDR1 KGHSH and CDR2 LQKENI. This CDR3 has 17 residues. The CDR3 coding sequence is TGTGCCAGCTCACCGACCCTTTCCCAGGGGGCTAACAATGAGCAGTTCTTC. Protein sequence: CASSPTLSQGANNEQFF.